The 21 T cell receptor beta chains given below trace back to one sample, sequenced in a study of regulatory T cells in long-lasting Graves disease. Through Arm-PCR of CDR3 regions and iRepertoire HTBI primers, TCR beta libraries were built. TCRdb passed the multiplex PCR reads through MiXCR, listing each CDR3 protein once. Of 700,000 or so distinct CDR3 sequences listed, 25% to 35% are singletons. Time point described: persistent/refractory GD, antithyroid drugs over 5 years with positive TRAb. The TCR library was prepared using RNA isolated from PBMCs. Sequences were derived from peripheral blood mononuclear cells (PBMCs), sampled when the disease was refractory, from a patient treated with antithyroid drugs. The receptors derive from a female donor with Graves disease.

This clonotype was found many times. In DNA form, the CDR3 reads TGTGCCAGCAGTCCATCGTACAGGGGGGGAGACGAGCAGTACTTC. Its translation: CASSPSYRGGDEQYF. The V and J genes are TRBV28 and TRBJ2-7; possible D gene TRBD1, 8 bases. The germline V and J ends were trimmed by 5 bases and 5 bases, with 19 bases remaining between them. The CDR3 has 15 amino acids. Germline-derived CDR1 and CDR2 are MDHEN and SYDVKM.

The table lists this clonotype with a few counts. This rearrangement joins TRBV11-1 to TRBJ1-2, with TRBD1 identical over 7 bases. The J segment lost 6 bases and the V segment lost 5 bases, leaving 12 bases of the junction unmatched. The length of the CDR3 is 15 residues. Germline assignment: CDR1 SGHAT and CDR2 FQDESV (reference sequence). The CDR3 DNA follows: TGTGCCAGCAGCCCTATTTGGGACAGACAACATGGCTACACCTTC. Amino acids: CASSPIWDRQHGYTF.

This clonotype was observed a few times. V is TRBV24-1 and J is TRBJ2-5; D is possibly TRBD1 (5 bases). This CDR3 comprises 13 residues. Deletions cut 5 bases from V and 5 bases from J, with 11 bases between. Germline V gene lookup returns CDR1 KGHDR and CDR2 SFDVKD. The CDR3 nucleotides read TGTGCCACCAGTGTGCAGGGCGCGGAGACCCAGTACTTC. Translated, it gives CATSVQGAETQYF.

The chain has TRBV19 and TRBJ1-1; possibly TRBD1 for D (5 bases). CDR3 size: 14 residues. The V and J ends lost 6 bases and 1 base respectively, with 12 bases between them. Germline values: CDR1 LNHDA, CDR2 SQIVND (reference sequence). CDR3 region: CASRTGPQNTEAFF. CDR3 nucleotides: TGTGCCAGTAGGACGGGACCCCAGAACACTGAAGCTTTCTTT.

The rearrangement joins TRBV27 to TRBJ1-2; D gene ambiguous. Germline V lookup: CDR1 MNHEY, CDR2 SMNVEV (reference sequence). This CDR3 is built from 14 residues. Trimming stripped 4 bases from V and 4 bases from J, with 13 bases between. The CDR3 sequence is CASSSLPLPYGYTF. The DNA of the CDR3 is TGTGCCAGCAGTTCCTTGCCACTGCCCTATGGCTACACCTTC.

The rearrangement joins TRBV7-6 to TRBJ2-2; 8 nucleotides agree with TRBD1. The V segment lost 5 bases and the J segment 6 bases; nucleotides outside the gene matches: 14. This CDR3 is built from 17 residues. Germline-derived CDR1 and CDR2 are SGHVS and FNYEAQ. CDR3 amino acids: CASSQRMDRENPGELFF. In nucleotides, the CDR3 is TGTGCCAGCAGCCAACGCATGGACAGGGAAAATCCCGGGGAGCTGTTTTTT.

The chain joins TRBV3-1 to TRBJ2-2; no reliable D call. Germline-derived CDR1 and CDR2 are LGHDT and YNNKEL (reference sequence). This CDR3 is built from 15 residues. Trimming removed 0 bases from V and 1 base from J, with 6 bases in between. The CDR3 region is CASSQDLQNTGELFF. The CDR3 coding sequence is TGTGCCAGCAGCCAAGATCTACAGAACACCGGGGAGCTGTTTTTT.

This sequence joins TRBV2 and TRBJ2-3; 14 bases align to TRBD2. The CDR3 is 14 amino acids. The ends lost 5 bases at V and 8 bases at J; junction bases unmatched: 3. CDR1 SNHLY and CDR2 FYNNEI come from the germline V gene. CDR3 DNA: TGTGCCAGCAGTACCGGGACTAGCGGGAGTACGCAGTATTTT. Translation gives CASSTGTSGSTQYF.

This clonotype was counted at least ten times. The gene calls are TRBV28 and TRBJ1-1; TRBD1 might be the D (5 bases). Per the germline V gene, CDR1 is MDHEN and CDR2 is SYDVKM. The CDR3 extends over 17 amino acids. Between the trimmed V and J ends, which lost 2 bases and 9 bases, there was a span of 25 bases. In DNA, the CDR3 is TGTGCCAGCAGTTTACCCTCAGGGCAGGGCCACCGTATGAAAGCTTTCTTT. Translating gives CASSLPSGQGHRMKAFF.

As to this clonotype: An end of the junction differs from the germline gene, which may be a read error. V is TRBV7-3 and J is TRBJ1-1; 7 nucleotides match TRBD1. Germline V gene lookup returns CDR1 SGHTA and CDR2 FQGTGA. This CDR3 has 15 residues. The CDR3 spells CASSQGGSGNTEAFF. The CDR3 DNA reads TGCGCCAGCAGCCAGGGGGGGAGTGGGAACACTGAAGCTTTCTTT.

There are many counts of this clonotype. Written as DNA, the CDR3 is TGTGCCAGCAGCCAGGACAGGGTCGGGGAGACCCAGTACTTC. Translating it yields CASSQDRVGETQYF. The chain combines TRBV2 with TRBJ2-5; TRBD1 matches at 8 bases. J gave up 5 bases and V 6 bases, and 8 bases lay outside the gene matches. CDR3 length: 14 residues. From germline, CDR1 is SNHLY and CDR2 FYNNEI.

This chain uses TRBV20-1 with TRBJ1-4; D is unresolved. Looked up from germline, CDR1 is DFQATT and CDR2 is SNEGSKA (reference sequence). Trimming pared 0 bases from V and 7 bases from J, leaving 12 bases between. This CDR3 is built from 14 residues. CDR3 loop: CSARDLGRGEKLFF. The CDR3 DNA follows: TGCAGTGCTAGAGACCTGGGGAGAGGTGAAAAACTGTTTTTT.

The rearrangement links TRBV28 to TRBJ1-2; D remains ambiguous. CDR3 length: 14 residues. Deletions cut 7 bases from V and 4 bases from J, with 16 bases between. CDR1 is MDHEN, CDR2 SYDVKM, per germline. The chain's CDR3 is CASTSYPAAYGYTF. The CDR3 DNA sequence: TGTGCCAGCACCTCATACCCAGCCGCCTATGGCTACACCTTC.

This clonotype has more than one count but fewer than ten. This chain joins TRBV20-1 and TRBJ2-5, with TRBD2 matching over 11 bases. This CDR3 region has 16 residues. Germline-derived CDR1 and CDR2 are DFQATT and SNEGSKA (reference sequence). V was clipped by 1 base and J by 0 bases; unmatched bases: 4. Here the CDR3 DNA reads TGCAGTGCTAGAGGTCGACTAGCGGGGAACCAAGAGACCCAGTACTTC. Translated, it gives CSARGRLAGNQETQYF.

This clonotype was picked up many times. The chain recombines TRBV20-1 with TRBJ1-2, with D unresolved. Trimming took 6 bases from V and 4 from J, leaving 9 bases between them. Germline V gene data show CDR1 as DFQATT and CDR2 as SNEGSKA (reference sequence). This CDR3 contains 11 residues. The CDR3 loop reads CSAWGTYGYTF. In DNA form, the CDR3 reads TGCAGTGCGTGGGGTACCTATGGCTACACCTTC.

There are many counts of this clonotype. The chain combines TRBV6-1 with TRBJ2-2; 8 bases are shared with TRBD2. CDR3 length: 17 amino acids. Germline CDR1 and CDR2: MNHNS and SASEGT. V shed 5 bases and J 7 bases; nucleotides not matched to a gene: 15. CDR3 nucleotide sequence: TGTGCCAGCAGTCCTCCGACTTGGCGGGAGGAATACGGGGAGCTGTTTTTT. It yields the protein CASSPPTWREEYGELFF.

Many counts were recorded for this clonotype. The rearrangement uses TRBV11-2 and TRBJ1-2, with 7 bases aligning to TRBD1. Germline values: CDR1 SGHAT, CDR2 FQNNGV. The CDR3 is 15 residues long. Trimming removed 2 bases from V and 2 bases from J; junction bases left unmatched: 5. This chain's CDR3 is CASSLQGGSNYGYTF. In DNA, the CDR3 is TGTGCCAGCAGCTTACAGGGGGGTTCGAACTATGGCTACACCTTC.

In its sample, this clonotype was seen a few times. This chain connects TRBV12-3 or TRBV12-4 to TRBJ1-2, with TRBD1 matching 12 bases. This CDR3 has 17 amino acids. Trimming took 2 bases from V and 0 from J; bases not matched to a gene: 4. The chain's CDR3 is CASSLRGTGGANYGYTF. The CDR3 DNA follows: TGTGCCAGCAGTTTAAGAGGGACAGGGGGCGCTAACTATGGCTACACCTTC.

The chain uses TRBV9 and TRBJ1-6; 10 positions match TRBD1. J gave up 7 bases and V 3 bases, and 4 bases lay outside the gene matches. The CDR3 consists of 15 residues. From germline, CDR1 is SGDLS and CDR2 YYNGEE. CDR3 protein: CASSEGTGANSPLHF. DNA of the CDR3: TGTGCCAGCAGCGAGGGGACAGGGGCAAATTCACCCCTCCACTTT.

This clonotype turned up a few times. The chain carries TRBV7-2 and TRBJ1-4; D is undetermined. Germline-derived CDR1 and CDR2 are SGHTA and FQGNSA. The CDR3 extends over 13 amino acids. V was clipped by 1 base and J by 8 bases, with 8 bases between them. The CDR3 DNA reads TGTGCCAGCAGCTTAGGGGCCTGGGAAAAACTGTTTTTT. Protein sequence: CASSLGAWEKLFF.

The gene calls are TRBV29-1 and TRBJ2-2, with 7 bases fitting TRBD2. V was pared by 3 bases and J by 2 bases, with 3 bases of the junction left unmatched. CDR1 SQVTM and CDR2 ANQGSEA come from the germline V gene. The CDR3 consists of 14 residues. CDR3 sequence reads: CSVDSSGNTGELFF. For the CDR3, the DNA is TGCAGCGTTGACTCTAGCGGAAACACCGGGGAGCTGTTTTTT.